These 10 T cell receptor beta chains share one sample of origin, sequenced in a study of cytomegalovirus exposure and HLA in healthy donors. The PCR used 60 Vbeta and 13 Jbeta primers. Assay used: immunoSEQ multiplex PCR; TCRdb lists only in-frame clones, some missing. With 100,000 to 150,000 clones in the sample, the ten largest clones hold around 1.6%. Sequencing was carried out using PBMCs. All receptors come from a woman in her 40s in good health and CMV-seropositive.

The V and J genes are TRBV28 and TRBJ2-3, with a tentative D call TRBD1 (5 bases). From germline, CDR1 is MDHEN and CDR2 SYDVKM. Deletions cut 7 bases from V and 0 bases from J, with 14 bases between. The CDR3 loop spans 15 amino acids. The CDR3 nucleotides are TGTGCCAGCACCGTAGGGGATTCTAGCACAGATACGCAGTATTTT. This sequence encodes CASTVGDSSTDTQYF.

The CDR3 coding sequence is TGTGCCAGCAGCTTAGGAGGGCCTGAAAAACTGTTTTTT. Translated, it gives CASSLGGPEKLFF. The chain joins TRBV7-9 to TRBJ1-4; D is unclear. From germline, CDR1 is SEHNR and CDR2 FQNEAQ (reference sequence). The CDR3 totals 13 residues. The ends were cut back, 1 base at V and 7 bases at J, with 7 bases in the middle.

The rearrangement links TRBV6-5 to TRBJ1-3; D ambiguous. Trimming shortened V by 10 bases and J by 0 bases, and 13 bases separated the two germline ends. The germline V gene encodes CDR1 MNHEY and CDR2 SVGAGI. This CDR3 is 14 amino acids long. The CDR3, as DNA: TGTGCCACCGCCGACGCTAGCTCTGGAAACACCATATATTTT. It codes for CATADASSGNTIYF.

The rearrangement joins TRBV19 to TRBJ2-2; 7 nucleotides line up with TRBD1. The CDR3 totals 15 residues. Trimming took 4 bases from V and 1 from J; bases not matched to a gene: 3. CDR1 and CDR2 (germline): LNHDA, SQIVND (reference sequence). Here the CDR3 DNA reads TGTGCCAGTAGTAACAGGGGCCAGAACACCGGGGAGCTGTTTTTT. Translated, it gives CASSNRGQNTGELFF.

The V gene is TRBV6-5, the J gene TRBJ2-1, with TRBD2 as a possible D gene (6 bases). The CDR3 has 12 residues. Germline CDR1 MNHEY, CDR2 SVGAGI. V shed 5 bases and J shed 5 bases, with 7 bases lying between them. The CDR3 DNA is TGTGCCAGCAGTCGGACTAACAATGAGCAGTTCTTC. This sequence encodes CASSRTNNEQFF.

This chain connects TRBV30 to TRBJ1-2, with 7 bases fitting TRBD1. This CDR3 has 15 residues. V shed 2 bases and J 8 bases; nucleotides not matched to a gene: 14. Germline lookup yields CDR1 GTSNPN and CDR2 SVGIG (reference sequence). The CDR3 coding sequence is TGTGCCTGGAGTATCAACGCCGGGACAGCTGGCGGCTACACCTTC. Translating gives CAWSINAGTAGGYTF.

The rearrangement uses TRBV5-1 and TRBJ1-4; TRBD1 aligns across 8 bases. The CDR3 contains 15 residues. After removal of 2 bases from V and 3 bases from J, the junction contained 3 bases not matched to a gene. Germline CDR1 SGHRS, CDR2 YFSETQ. Written as DNA, the CDR3 is TGCGCCAGCAGCTTCGCACAGGGGGCTAATGAAAAACTGTTTTTT. Its translation is CASSFAQGANEKLFF.

The gene calls are TRBV19 and TRBJ1-3; D possibly corresponds to TRBD1 (5 bases). The germline CDR1 and CDR2 sequences are LNHDA and SQIVND (reference sequence). V was shortened by 7 bases and J by 5 bases, with 18 bases between the two germline ends. The CDR3 has 15 amino acids. The CDR3 loop is CASTPSPGLRNTIYF. The CDR3 DNA is TGTGCCAGTACCCCCTCCCCGGGACTACGAAACACCATATATTTT.

The chain has TRBV9 and TRBJ2-2; 10 bases are shared with TRBD1. The germline CDR1 and CDR2 sequences are SGDLS and YYNGEE. The J segment lost 9 bases and the V segment lost 0 bases, leaving 8 bases of the junction unmatched. The CDR3 spans 16 residues. The CDR3 DNA sequence: TGTGCCAGCAGCGTAGTGCCGGGACAGGGGTCCAGGGAGCTGTTTTTT. Protein: CASSVVPGQGSRELFF.

The V gene is TRBV2, the J gene TRBJ1-1; weak D call: TRBD1 (6 bases). CDR1 SNHLY and CDR2 FYNNEI come from the germline V gene. This CDR3 is 12 amino acids long. Trimming took off 5 bases at V and 8 bases at J, with 12 bases between the two ends. The CDR3 nucleotides read TGTGCCAGCAGTTGGACAGTGGGAGAAGCTTTCTTT. It translates to CASSWTVGEAFF.